The 17 T cell receptor beta chains given below trace back to one sample, sequenced in a study of cytomegalovirus exposure and HLA in healthy donors. Using immunoSEQ multiplex PCR, the repertoire was profiled, and TCRdb retains in-frame clones only, with some absent. The data hold tens of thousands of clones, with around 89% observed a single time. Sequencing used PBMCs. Receptors were obtained from a woman between 18 and 30 years old in good health and CMV-seronegative.

The rearrangement uses TRBV30 and TRBJ1-6, with D perhaps TRBD1 (6 bases). V lost 0 bases to trimming and J lost 9 bases, with 15 bases between them. CDR1 is GTSNPN, CDR2 SVGIG, per germline (reference sequence). There are 15 residues in the CDR3. In DNA, the CDR3 is TGTGCCTGGAGTGTCGAACAGGGTGTTAGTTCACCCCTCCACTTT. Translation gives CAWSVEQGVSSPLHF.

The chain's CDR3 is CASSQARRENTIYF. The CDR3 nucleotides are TGTGCCAGCAGCCAGGCCCGACGGGAAAACACCATATATTTT. This rearrangement joins TRBV6-1 to TRBJ1-3; no clear D gene. Germline CDR1 MNHNS, CDR2 SASEGT. This CDR3 spans 14 amino acids. V was trimmed by 6 bases and J by 6 bases, leaving 15 bases between them.

The chain links TRBV30 to TRBJ2-2; TRBD1 matches 7 bases. Germline V gene sequence: CDR1 GTSNPN, CDR2 SVGIG (reference sequence). The junction had 13 bases not matched to a gene; V was cut back by 5 bases and J by 7 bases. The CDR3 extends over 15 amino acids. The CDR3 protein is CAWGFAGTVVGELFF. CDR3 coding DNA: TGTGCCTGGGGGTTCGCCGGGACAGTGGTCGGGGAGCTGTTTTTT.

This chain uses TRBV5-6 with TRBJ2-7; TRBD1 is a possible D gene (6 bases). V was cut by 0 bases and J by 0 bases, with 13 bases left in between. Germline V gives CDR1 SGHDT, CDR2 YYEEEE. The CDR3 sequence is 16 residues long. CDR3 bases: TGTGCCAGCAGCTTGGGGCTGTCAGGGGTCTCCTACGAGCAGTACTTC. It codes for CASSLGLSGVSYEQYF.

This clone is a singleton in its sample. The genes are TRBV5-1 and TRBJ1-2; 7 bases agree with TRBD1. This CDR3 contains 13 residues. Per germline, CDR1 SGHRS and CDR2 YFSETQ. V was pared by 4 bases and J by 4 bases, with 4 bases of the junction left unmatched. CDR3 DNA: TGCGCCAGCAGCGGAGGGACAGCCTATGGCTACACCTTC. Its protein is CASSGGTAYGYTF. The full variable domain, in which reference TRBV5-1 and TRBJ1-2 provide the parts outside the CDR3, is KAGVTQTPRYLIKTRGQQVTLSCSPISGHRSVSWYQQTPGQGLQFLFEYFSETQRNKGNFPGRFSGRQFSNSRSEMNVSTLELGDSALYLCASSGGTAYGYTFGSGTRLTVV.

The DNA of the CDR3 is TGCAGCGTCCAGGAAACTAGCGGGGTGGAGCAGTACTTC. Translating it yields CSVQETSGVEQYF. The chain employs TRBV29-1 and TRBJ2-7; 10 nucleotides match TRBD2. V was pared by 6 bases and J by 7 bases, with 9 bases of the junction left unmatched. Germline loops: CDR1 SQVTM, CDR2 ANQGSEA. This CDR3 is built from 13 residues.

The gene calls are TRBV7-9 and TRBJ1-4; TRBD1 matches 9 bases. J lost 8 bases, V lost 5 bases, and 6 bases had no gene match. From germline, CDR1 is SEHNR and CDR2 FQNEAQ (reference sequence). The CDR3 has 14 amino acids. The DNA for the CDR3 is TGTGCCAGCAGCGGGGACAGGGTTGGGGAAAAACTGTTTTTT. It codes for CASSGDRVGEKLFF. The full variable domain, with the rest looked up from reference TRBV7-9 and TRBJ1-4, is DTGVSQNPRHKITKRGQNVTFRCDPISEHNRLYWYRQTLGQGPEFLTYFQNEAQLEKSRLLSDRFSAERPKGSFSTLEIQRTEQGDSAMYLCASSGDRVGEKLFFGSGTQLSVL.

V gene TRBV9 combines with J gene TRBJ2-7, with 10 positions matching TRBD2. The CDR3 runs 16 residues. V was pared by 4 bases and J by 4 bases, with 11 bases of the junction left unmatched. Germline CDR1 SGDLS, CDR2 YYNGEE. DNA of the CDR3: TGTGCCAGCAGCCCAGCCCTGCTAGCGGGAGAGTACGAGCAGTACTTC. Its translation is CASSPALLAGEYEQYF.

This chain connects TRBV7-2 to TRBJ2-3; possibly TRBD2 for D (6 bases). V dropped 3 bases and J dropped 0 bases, with 10 bases sitting between them. Germline-derived CDR1 and CDR2 are SGHTA and FQGNSA. The CDR3 has 15 residues. For the CDR3, the DNA is TGTGCCAGCAGCTTTCGCGGGGCTAGCACAGATACGCAGTATTTT. Protein product: CASSFRGASTDTQYF.

The chain carries TRBV10-3 and TRBJ2-1, with D hard to call. The germline V and J ends were trimmed by 4 bases and 1 base, with 5 bases remaining between them. Germline V gene data show CDR1 as ENHRY and CDR2 as SYGVKD. CDR3 length: 13 residues. The CDR3 region has the DNA TGTGCCATCAGTGTCGGTTCCTACAATGAGCAGTTCTTC. This codes for CAISVGSYNEQFF.

The chain joins TRBV6-1 to TRBJ1-2; 7 bases line up with TRBD1. Per germline, CDR1 MNHNS and CDR2 SASEGT. V dropped 5 bases and J dropped 4; count of bases not matched to a gene: 4. The CDR3 consists of 13 residues. CDR3 region: CASSRDSPYGYTF. Here the CDR3 DNA reads TGTGCCAGCAGTAGGGACAGTCCCTATGGCTACACCTTC.

The gene calls are TRBV15 and TRBJ1-3, with 8 bases lining up with TRBD1. CDR3 length: 14 residues. With 3 bases clipped from V and 5 bases from J, the junction kept 3 bases outside the gene matches. Germline V CDR1 and CDR2: LNHNV, YYDKDF (reference sequence). CDR3 sequence (DNA): TGTGCCACCAGCAGGGACAGGGATAGAAACACCATATATTTT. Translation gives CATSRDRDRNTIYF.

The rearrangement uses TRBV7-9 and TRBJ2-1; D is possibly TRBD2 (5 bases). Trimming removed 6 bases from V and 4 bases from J, with 22 bases in between. Germline V gene lookup returns CDR1 SEHNR and CDR2 FQNEAQ (reference sequence). The CDR3 runs to 17 residues. The CDR3 spells CASRSGVWVFGYNEQFF. The CDR3 DNA reads TGTGCCAGCAGAAGCGGCGTCTGGGTATTCGGGTACAATGAGCAGTTCTTC.

V and J are TRBV11-2 and TRBJ2-3; TRBD2 agrees at 7 bases. The V gene end was trimmed by 7 bases and the J gene end by 2 bases; junction bases not matched to a gene: 9. The CDR3 spans 15 residues. Looked up from germline, CDR1 is SGHAT and CDR2 is FQNNGV. CDR3 coding DNA: TGTGCCAGCAAACCCTGGCGGGAGACCACAGATACGCAGTATTTT. Translating it yields CASKPWRETTDTQYF. Filled out from reference TRBV11-2 and TRBJ2-3, the complete variable domain reads EAGVAQSPRYKIIEKRQSVAFWCNPISGHATLYWYQQILGQGPKLLIQFQNNGVVDDSQLPKDRFSAERLKGVDSTLKIQPAKLEDSAVYLCASKPWRETTDTQYFGPGTRLTVL.

This chain links TRBV7-9 with TRBJ2-3, with TRBD2 identical over 9 bases. With V trimmed by 5 bases and J by 3 bases, 3 bases remained unmatched. The CDR3 is 14 amino acids. Germline CDR1 is SEHNR and CDR2 is FQNEAQ (reference sequence). CDR3 amino acids: CASSPGLATDTQYF. The CDR3 DNA reads as TGTGCCAGCAGCCCGGGACTAGCTACAGATACGCAGTATTTT.

This clone was seen once. The CDR3 DNA reads as TGTGCCAGCAGCTTAGTAGCTAGCGGGTTATTCCACAATGAGCAGTTCTTC. This encodes CASSLVASGLFHNEQFF. The rearrangement joins TRBV7-9 to TRBJ2-1, with TRBD2 matching over 8 bases. Trimming cost V 1 base and J 5 bases; bases outside gene matches: 10. Germline CDR1 SEHNR, CDR2 FQNEAQ (reference sequence). This CDR3 region has 17 residues.

J is TRBJ2-5 and V is TRBV29-1; 16 bases are shared with TRBD2. Looked up from germline, CDR1 is SQVTM and CDR2 is ANQGSEA. The CDR3 is 21 residues long. With 3 bases clipped from V and 0 bases from J, the junction kept 16 bases outside the gene matches. CDR3 residues: CSVDMRFGTSGGAPHQETQYF. The CDR3 nucleotides are TGCAGCGTTGACATGCGGTTTGGGACTAGCGGGGGGGCCCCCCACCAAGAGACCCAGTACTTC.